This is a list of T cell receptor beta chains from one sample in a study of response to subunit inactivated influenza vaccine. From the RT-PCR reads, TCRdb called clonotypes with MiXCR, one entry per CDR3 protein. The sample contains roughly 550,000 distinct CDR3 sequences, 20% to 25% of which appear only once. The sample also formed part of further work on T cells expressing NK-cell markers.

The source material was CD4+ T cells sorted from PBMCs, sampled approximately 13 days after vaccination. These receptors were obtained from a man aged 45-60 years who received an inactivated influenza vaccine. The CDR3 runs from the conserved cysteine through the conserved F or W. D genes are given only for firm matches. The size of a clone is reported for some rows only, either as once, few or many, or as a class for expanded clones.

cdr3_length	d_call	v_call	clone_size	j_call	cdr3_nt	cdr3_aa
15	NA	TRBV7-8	many	TRBJ2-3	TGTGCCAGCAGCTTGGGCACTCTAAGCACAGATACGCAGTATTTT	CASSLGTLSTDTQYF
13	NA	TRBV7-8	NA	TRBJ2-7	TGTGCCACCGGTCCTAACAGGGAAAACGAGCAGTACTTC	CATGPNRENEQYF
15	TRBD2	TRBV4-2	NA	TRBJ2-7	TGTGCCAGCAGCCAAGACCCTAGCGGGGTGGGCGAGCAGTACTTC	CASSQDPSGVGEQYF
14	NA	TRBV20-1	NA	TRBJ2-7	TGCAGTGCTAGAGTGGCGGCAGGGGTAGGCGAGCAGTACTTC	CSARVAAGVGEQYF
16	TRBD1	TRBV3-1	NA	TRBJ1-3	TGTGCCAGCAGCCAAGGGCGACAGGGCTCTGGAAACACCATATATTTT	CASSQGRQGSGNTIYF
15	NA	TRBV10-3	NA	TRBJ2-7	TGTGCCATCAGTGAGTCCGGGGGATTAACCTACGAGCAGTACTTC	CAISESGGLTYEQYF
15	NA	TRBV7-9	few	TRBJ2-3	TGTGCCAGCAGCTACACGGGAGTTGGCACAGATACGCAGTATTTT	CASSYTGVGTDTQYF
15	TRBD2	TRBV6-5	many	TRBJ2-1	TGTGCCAGCAGTTACCGGGGGGGTTTGTACAATGAGCAGTTCTTC	CASSYRGGLYNEQFF
16	TRBD2	TRBV6-8	few	TRBJ2-7	TGTGCCAGCAGTAAGAAAGAGCGGGGGCCCTCCTACGAGCAGTACTTC	CASSKKERGPSYEQYF
16	NA	TRBV4-1	few	TRBJ2-7	TGCGCCAGCAGCCAAGGCCAAGGTAGCACCAACTACGAGCAGTACTTC	CASSQGQGSTNYEQYF
15	NA	TRBV3-1	few	TRBJ2-1	TGTGCCAGCAGCCTTCGATTGGGGGATAACAATGAGCAGTTCTTC	CASSLRLGDNNEQFF
15	NA	TRBV7-9	NA	TRBJ2-1	TGTGCCAGCAGCCCACCCTCCGGGGCGTCTAATGAGCAGTTCTTC	CASSPPSGASNEQFF
12	NA	TRBV29-1	many	TRBJ2-3	TGCAGCGTTGAAGAAGGGACAGATACGCAGTATTTT	CSVEEGTDTQYF
13	NA	TRBV28	NA	TRBJ2-5	TGTGCCAGCAATAAGGGCCGTGGGGAGACCCAGTACTTC	CASNKGRGETQYF
11	NA	TRBV6-2/TRBV6-3	few	TRBJ2-5	TGTGCCGCCGCCAGACAAGAGACCCAGTACTTC	CAAARQETQYF
13	NA	TRBV20-1	NA	TRBJ1-4	TGCAGTGCTCTTCCAGGGTTAGGCGAAAAACTGTTTTTT	CSALPGLGEKLFF
16	TRBD1	TRBV6-1	few	TRBJ1-5	TGTGCCAGCAGTGGACAGGGGGCGAGGGGCAATCAGCCCCAGCATTTT	CASSGQGARGNQPQHF
15	TRBD1	TRBV9	NA	TRBJ2-1	TGTGCCAGCAGCTTCGCGGGACAGGGCTACAATGAGCAGCTCTTC	CASSFAGQGYNEQLF
14	NA	TRBV6-5	NA	TRBJ2-1	TGTGCCAGCAGTTACTCGGAGATCTACAATGAGCAGTTCTTC	CASSYSEIYNEQFF
13	NA	TRBV2	NA	TRBJ2-5	TGTGCCAGCAGGCGGACAAGCCAAGAGACCCAGTACTTC	CASRRTSQETQYF
14	NA	TRBV9	NA	TRBJ1-2	TGTGCCAGCAGCGTAGTATCGGGGAACTATGGCTACACCTTC	CASSVVSGNYGYTF
11	TRBD1	TRBV3-1	few	TRBJ2-7	TGTGCCAGCAGCAGTGGGACAGGGATCAGCTTC	CASSSGTGISF
17	TRBD2	TRBV28	few	TRBJ2-1	TGTGCCAGCAGTTCCGGACTAGCGGATATTAACTACAATGAGCAGTTCTTC	CASSSGLADINYNEQFF